This TCR beta chain was sequenced for a study of blood T cells in healthy people across ages. Study results and limitations: While age rose, TCR beta diversity per million T cells dropped in a roughly linear way.

Note on this clonotype: Its antigen is unidentified.

Each sample used at least 6 million PBMCs. Combining a sample-barcoded 5' primer with a J-beta primer mix, a second PCR ran for roughly 7 to 12 cycles. Carrying 12 random nucleotides, a template-switch adaptor labeled each individual cDNA molecule. Every sample returned 2.5 million or more CDR3-containing paired-end reads. TCRdb re-called the 5' RACE reads through MiXCR, storing one row per CDR3 protein. The data hold just over 1 million distinct CDR3 sequences, with less than 50% observed a single time. Germline loops: CDR1 KGHDR, CDR2 SFDVKD. V was pared by 3 bases and J by 6 bases, with 19 bases between. The CDR3 is 17 amino acids.

The gene calls are TRBV24-1 and TRBJ2-2, with D perhaps matching TRBD2 (5 bases). The sequenced sample was blood. This TCR was recovered from a woman aged 55-70 years in good health. The CDR3 DNA sequence: TGTGCCACCAGTGATCCCCCGTCGGGGATGAGTCCCGGGGAGCTGTTTTTT. Its protein is CATSDPPSGMSPGELFF.